A selection of T cell receptor beta chains follows, all from one sample in a study of T cells after yellow fever vaccination. Using its own MiXCR run on the 5' RACE reads, TCRdb lists one record per CDR3 protein. This sample has more than 300,000 distinct CDR3 sequences; approximately 4% occur once, and the top ten carry around 19%. This material consisted of PBMCs, taken 15 days after the yellow fever booster vaccination. These receptors all come from a man aged 18 to 29 who received the YFV17D yellow fever vaccine. Both conserved end residues are part of each CDR3. The order of the fields is D gene, V gene, J gene, clone size, CDR3 DNA, CDR3 protein. The D gene is left open where the match is weak. Some rows have no size entry. The others give once, few or many, or a class for an expanded clone.

NA,TRBV7-6,TRBJ2-6,many,TGTGCCAGCAGCTCAAGGGGAGGGGGAAACTCTGGGGCCAACGTCCTGACTTTC,CASSSRGGGNSGANVLTF
TRBD2,TRBV4-1,TRBJ2-1,many,TGCGCCAGCAGCCGTCGACTAGCGGGGGTGAACGACAATGAGCAGTTCTTC,CASSRRLAGVNDNEQFF
NA,TRBV4-3,TRBJ2-7,few,TGCGCCAGCAGCCAAGGGGGACCGAGATTCTCCTACGAGCAGTACTTC,CASSQGGPRFSYEQYF
TRBD1,TRBV20-1,TRBJ2-5,NA,TGCAGTGCTAGAGGGACAGGCCACCAAGAGACCCAGTACTTC,CSARGTGHQETQYF
NA,TRBV19,TRBJ1-2,NA,TGTGCCAGTAGTATGACAACAGCCAGTCACTATGGCTACACCTTC,CASSMTTASHYGYTF
NA,TRBV6-5,TRBJ1-1,many,TGTGCCAGCAGTTACTGGGCAGGGCCCATGAACACTGAAGCTTTCTTT,CASSYWAGPMNTEAFF
NA,TRBV12-2,TRBJ2-7,NA,TGTGCAAGTCGCTTACATCAGGCTGGATGGCAGGGCCCCTACGAGCAGTACTTC,CASRLHQAGWQGPYEQYF
NA,TRBV21-1,TRBJ2-7,many,TGTGCCAGCAACCTCCTGACCGAGCAGTACTTC,CASNLLTEQYF
NA,TRBV7-9,TRBJ1-5,many,TGTGCCAGCAGCTTAGGGGGAGGGGGTAGCAATCAGCCCCAGCATTTT,CASSLGGGGSNQPQHF
TRBD1,TRBV12-3/TRBV12-4,TRBJ2-2,NA,TGTGCCAGCAGTTTAGGACAGGGGGCGACCTCCGGGGAGCTGTTTTTT,CASSLGQGATSGELFF
NA,TRBV18,TRBJ1-1,few,TGTGCCAGCTCACCCCGCCCAGAGAAGATGAACACTGAAGCTTTCTTT,CASSPRPEKMNTEAFF
TRBD1,TRBV5-6,TRBJ2-1,few,TGTGCCAGCAGTCCAAGACAGGGGCTCTACAATGAGCAGTTCTTC,CASSPRQGLYNEQFF
TRBD2,TRBV28,TRBJ2-1,many,TGTGCCAGCAGTTTATCGGGGGGGAATGAGCAGTTCTTC,CASSLSGGNEQFF
TRBD2,TRBV5-1,TRBJ2-3,NA,TGCGCCAGCAGCTTGGTCCAGACTAGCGGGGCCGCCACAGATACGCAGTATTTT,CASSLVQTSGAATDTQYF
TRBD2,TRBV27,TRBJ2-5,few,TGTGCCAGCAGCCGGACGGGAGGGTCGCGGGAGACCCAGTACTTC,CASSRTGGSRETQYF
TRBD1,TRBV29-1,TRBJ1-1,NA,TGCAGCGGGGGACAGAGAAACACTGAAGCTTTCTTT,CSGGQRNTEAFF
TRBD1,TRBV5-1,TRBJ1-1,few,TGCGCCAGCACCCCGGGACAGGGCGGATGGGAGCCCGCGGTAGCTTTCTTT,CASTPGQGGWEPAVAFF
NA,TRBV28,TRBJ1-4,many,TGTGCCAGCAGTCAGCTCACCGGGGCAGGAGGGCTTAAACTGTTTTTT,CASSQLTGAGGLKLFF
NA,TRBV12-3/TRBV12-4,TRBJ2-3,NA,TGTGCCAGCAGTTTGGGGGGACAGACGCAGTATTTT,CASSLGGQTQYF
NA,TRBV5-1,TRBJ2-2,few,TGCGCCAGCAGCTTTATTGCGAACACCGGGGAGCTGTTTTTT,CASSFIANTGELFF
TRBD1,TRBV6-5,TRBJ2-1,few,TGTGCCAGCAGTTACTCTGGGACAGGGGGCTTTGATGAGCAGTTCTTC,CASSYSGTGGFDEQFF
NA,TRBV5-1,TRBJ1-4,NA,TGCGCCAGCAGGCGTACCCCAGGGTCCAGGAATGAAAAACTGTTTTTT,CASRRTPGSRNEKLFF
NA,TRBV25-1,TRBJ2-3,NA,TGTGCCAGCAGTGAATCGGGGACAGATACGCAGTATTTT,CASSESGTDTQYF
TRBD1,TRBV4-1,TRBJ1-2,NA,TGCGCCAGCAGCCAAGGAAAAGGGACAGGGTTTGGCTACACCTTC,CASSQGKGTGFGYTF
NA,TRBV7-2,TRBJ2-2,few,TGTGCCAGCAGGCCGGGGGGCCGCGACACCGGGGAGCTGTTTTTT,CASRPGGRDTGELFF
TRBD1,TRBV12-3/TRBV12-4,TRBJ1-1,many,TGTGCCAGCAGTTACTACGCCGGGACAGGCGGCACTGAAGCTTTCTTT,CASSYYAGTGGTEAFF
TRBD1,TRBV18,TRBJ2-7,NA,TGTGCCAGCTCACCACCCCCGGGACAGGGTCCCTACGAGCAGTACTTC,CASSPPPGQGPYEQYF
NA,TRBV5-1,TRBJ1-2,many,TGCGCCAGCAGCTTGGGGACAAGCGGGGACTATGGCTACACCTTC,CASSLGTSGDYGYTF
TRBD1,TRBV12-3/TRBV12-4,TRBJ2-5,few,TGTGCCAGCAGTCACCAGACAGGGACCCCGGCGACCCAGTACTTC,CASSHQTGTPATQYF
NA,TRBV11-2,TRBJ2-3,many,TGTGCCAGCAGCTTAGTCCAGGGAATGGGCCTAAGCACAGATACGCAGTATTTT,CASSLVQGMGLSTDTQYF
NA,TRBV24-1,TRBJ2-3,many,TGTGCCACCAGTGCCCCAGGGTGGCTCACAGATACGCAGTATTTT,CATSAPGWLTDTQYF
TRBD1,TRBV7-9,TRBJ2-7,many,TGTGCCAGCAGCCCCAGGGACAGATCCTACGAGCAGTACTTC,CASSPRDRSYEQYF
NA,TRBV4-3,TRBJ1-2,NA,TGCGCCAGCAGCCAAGCGTCCGCACGAATTAACTATGGCTACACCTTC,CASSQASARINYGYTF
NA,TRBV20-1,TRBJ1-2,few,TGCAGTGCTAACCTGGGGGGGCGGGAAGACTATGGCTACACCTTC,CSANLGGREDYGYTF
NA,TRBV5-4,TRBJ2-1,few,TGTGCCAGCAGCTTGGACGTAGCCAGCAGCTACAATGAGCAGTTCTTC,CASSLDVASSYNEQFF
NA,TRBV14,TRBJ2-7,few,TGTGCCAGCAGCAAACAGGGTTTGGTCAACGAGCAGTACTTC,CASSKQGLVNEQYF